This T cell receptor (beta chain) was documented in a study of cytomegalovirus exposure and HLA in healthy donors. Study observations and caveats: Associated with HLA alleles at 0.05 false discovery rate in a later analysis were 16,951 TCR beta sequences.

A multiplex PCR was run with 60 Vbeta primers and 13 Jbeta primers. TCRdb's table, derived via immunoSEQ multiplex PCR, lists solely in-frame clones and lacks some. There are under 120,000 clones in the sample, with more than 0.5% held by the top ten. Turning to this clone: Its specificity is unknown.

V was pared by 4 bases and J by 4 bases, with 15 bases of the junction left unmatched. Germline CDR1 and CDR2: LNHDA and SQIVND (reference sequence). There are 17 residues in the CDR3. The sample taken for sequencing was PBMCs. This TCR derives from a man between 45 and 60 years old in good health and CMV-seronegative. The chain joins TRBV19 to TRBJ1-2; 7 nucleotides agree with TRBD1. CDR3: CASSKTRLGGASYGYTF. The DNA for the CDR3 is TGTGCCAGTAGTAAGACCCGGTTAGGGGGCGCCTCCTATGGCTACACCTTC.